The entry below describes one T cell receptor beta chain. These data come from a study of blood T cell repertoires in COVID-19. As for the study in general: From the United States, Italy and Spain came samples of acute and convalescent COVID-19. PBMCs, B-cell-depleted T cells, or T cells were the source of the cDNA or gDNA that made up the material.

Repertoires were generated with immunoSEQ multiplex PCR, while TCRdb's copy carries only in-frame clones and drops some. The sample records roughly 200,000 clones, approximately 84% being singletons. The CDR3 is 15 residues long. The V gene lost 0 bases and the J gene lost 4 bases, with 12 bases spanning the gap. The sequencing sample was made of peripheral blood. The TCR originated in a woman between 65 and 79 years old with active or convalescent COVID-19. The chain has TRBV23-1 and TRBJ1-2, with D hard to call. TRBV23-1 is identified as an open reading frame with a role that is uncertain. CDR3 sequence (DNA): TGCGCCAGCAGTCAATCGGACTCCGGGATCTATGGCTACACCTTC. It codes for CASSQSDSGIYGYTF.